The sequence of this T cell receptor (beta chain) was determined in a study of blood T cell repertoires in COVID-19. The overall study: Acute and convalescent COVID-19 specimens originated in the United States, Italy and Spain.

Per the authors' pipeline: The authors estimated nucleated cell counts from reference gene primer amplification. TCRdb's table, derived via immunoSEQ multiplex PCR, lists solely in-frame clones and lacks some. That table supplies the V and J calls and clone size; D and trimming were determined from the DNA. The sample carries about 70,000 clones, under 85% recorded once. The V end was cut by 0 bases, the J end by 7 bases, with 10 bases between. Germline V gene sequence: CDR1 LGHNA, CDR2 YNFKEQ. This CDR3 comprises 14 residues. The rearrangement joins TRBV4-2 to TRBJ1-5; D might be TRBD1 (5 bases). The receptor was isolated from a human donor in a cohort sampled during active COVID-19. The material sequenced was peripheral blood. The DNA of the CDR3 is TGTGCCAGCAGCCAAGAGGGCAGGGCCCAGCCCCAGCATTTT. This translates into CASSQEGRAQPQHF.